The entry below gives a single T cell receptor (beta chain) sequence along with its context. This specimen belongs to a study of blood T cell repertoires in COVID-19. Study details: The United States, Italy and Spain supplied acute and convalescent COVID-19 samples. T cells, B-cell-depleted T cells, or PBMCs supplied cDNA or gDNA.

Assay used: immunoSEQ multiplex PCR; TCRdb lists only in-frame clones, some missing. This table has roughly 42,000 clones, about 89% appearing once. Germline lookup yields CDR1 GTSNPN and CDR2 SVGIG (reference sequence). V lost 1 base and J lost 3, with 10 bases in between. The CDR3 is 13 residues long. V is TRBV30 and J is TRBJ2-7, with D possibly being TRBD2 (6 bases). Sequenced input: peripheral blood. The origin of this receptor is a human donor in a cohort sampled during active COVID-19. The CDR3 sequence: CAWSAGSGYEQYF. In DNA form, the CDR3 reads TGTGCCTGGAGTGCAGGTAGCGGCTACGAGCAGTACTTC.